This T cell receptor (beta chain) originates from a study of T cells after yellow fever vaccination. A 5'RACE template-switching step, the method used to make TCR cDNA, added a universal primer site and UMIs. Via MiXCR, TCRdb re-called the 5' RACE reads, giving one row per CDR3 protein. Of about 630,000 distinct CDR3 sequences in the sample, about 12% were seen once. V shed 0 bases, J shed 6 bases, and the junction held 3 bases outside the gene matches. The germline CDR1 and CDR2 sequences are LGHNA and YSLEER. This CDR3 comprises 14 residues. There are a few counts of this clonotype. Sequenced here: PBMCs, sampled on the day of the yellow fever booster vaccination. The chain recombines TRBV4-3 with TRBJ2-7; TRBD1 matches at 9 bases. The source of this sequence is a man aged 25-45 years who received the YFV17D yellow fever vaccine. The CDR3, as DNA: TGCGCCAGCAGCCAAGATGTGGACAGGGGCGAGCAGTACTTC. It is translated as CASSQDVDRGEQYF.